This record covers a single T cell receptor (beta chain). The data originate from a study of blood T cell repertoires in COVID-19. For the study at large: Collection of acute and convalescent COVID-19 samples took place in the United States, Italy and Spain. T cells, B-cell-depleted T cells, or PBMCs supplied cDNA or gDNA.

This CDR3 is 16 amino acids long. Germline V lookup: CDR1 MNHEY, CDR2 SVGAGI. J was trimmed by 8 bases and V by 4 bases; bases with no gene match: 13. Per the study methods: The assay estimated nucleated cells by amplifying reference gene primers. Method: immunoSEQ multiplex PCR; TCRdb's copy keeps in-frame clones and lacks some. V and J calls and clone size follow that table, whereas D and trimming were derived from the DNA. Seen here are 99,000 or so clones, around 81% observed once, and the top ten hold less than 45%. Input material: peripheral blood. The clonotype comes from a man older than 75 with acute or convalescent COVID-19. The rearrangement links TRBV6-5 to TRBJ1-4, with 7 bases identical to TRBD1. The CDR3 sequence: CASSSYLRDSLEKLFF. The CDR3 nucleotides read TGTGCCAGCAGTTCCTATCTCAGGGACAGTTTGGAAAAACTGTTTTTT.